The 9 T cell receptor beta chains below were found in one sample sequenced in a study of cytomegalovirus exposure and HLA in healthy donors. Sequencing used immunoSEQ multiplex PCR; TCRdb keeps in-frame clones, though not all of them. The sample shows over 200,000 clones, 80% to 90% of them seen only once. The source material was PBMCs. The receptors derive from a woman aged 18-30 years in good health and CMV-seronegative.

This rearrangement joins TRBV2 to TRBJ1-5; the match to TRBD1 covers 8 bases. The CDR3 runs 17 residues. V lost 6 bases to trimming and J lost 4 bases; unmatched junction nucleotides: 14. Looked up from germline, CDR1 is SNHLY and CDR2 is FYNNEI. The CDR3 nucleotides read TGTGCCAGCAGCGCACCATCCGACAGGGGTGGAAATCAGCCCCAGCATTTT. Protein: CASSAPSDRGGNQPQHF.

The chain is built from TRBV5-4 and TRBJ2-7, with D possibly TRBD1 on 6 matching bases. The V gene lost 3 bases and the J gene lost 5 bases, with 15 bases spanning the gap. The germline gives CDR1 SGHNT, CDR2 YYREEE (reference sequence). CDR3 size: 14 residues. CDR3 loop: CASSSQGNVHEQYF. CDR3 nucleotide sequence: TGTGCCAGCAGCTCACAGGGTAATGTCCACGAGCAGTACTTC.

This rearrangement joins TRBV19 to TRBJ2-7; D might be TRBD2 (6 bases). Germline assignment: CDR1 LNHDA and CDR2 SQIVND (reference sequence). The ends were cut back, 5 bases at V and 5 bases at J, with 16 bases in the middle. There are 14 residues in the CDR3. CDR3 loop: CASSVPKGGDEQYF. The CDR3 DNA sequence: TGTGCCAGTAGTGTCCCGAAAGGAGGGGACGAGCAGTACTTC. Together with reference TRBV19 and TRBJ2-7, the CDR3 gives the full variable domain: DGGITQSPKYLFRKEGQNVTLSCEQNLNHDAMYWYRQDPGQGLRLIYYSQIVNDFQKGDIAEGYSVSREKKESFPLTVTSAQKNPTAFYLCASSVPKGGDEQYFGPGTRLTVT.

This chain joins TRBV19 and TRBJ2-2; 10 nucleotides align to TRBD1. The CDR3 length is 14 residues. The junction had 2 bases not matched to a gene; V was cut back by 6 bases and J by 4 bases. Germline CDR1 and CDR2: LNHDA and SQIVND (reference sequence). DNA for the CDR3: TGTGCCAGTAGGTGGGACAGGGGCACCGGGGAGCTGTTTTTT. Translation gives CASRWDRGTGELFF.

This clone has only one observation. This chain links TRBV2 with TRBJ1-2; 10 bases are a match to TRBD1. The V segment lost 6 bases and the J segment 2 bases; nucleotides outside the gene matches: 6. Germline V lookup: CDR1 SNHLY, CDR2 FYNNEI. CDR3 length equals 15 residues. CDR3 residues: CASRLSGQGNYGYTF. The CDR3 nucleotides read TGTGCCAGCAGGCTCTCGGGACAGGGGAACTATGGCTACACCTTC.

The chain uses TRBV9 and TRBJ1-2, with a tentative D call TRBD1 (5 bases). V was clipped by 1 base and J by 4 bases, with 11 bases between them. Germline values: CDR1 SGDLS, CDR2 YYNGEE. The CDR3 is made up of 14 amino acids. The CDR3 loop reads CASSVSDSSYGYTF. DNA of the CDR3: TGTGCCAGCAGCGTATCCGACAGCTCCTATGGCTACACCTTC.

The genes are TRBV27 and TRBJ2-7; 10 positions agree with TRBD2. CDR3 length equals 16 residues. Germline CDR1 reads MNHEY; CDR2 reads SMNVEV (reference sequence). Germline trimming cut 3 bases from V and 1 base from J; bases unmatched to any gene: 6. The CDR3: CASSFLTSGPSYEQYF. The CDR3 coding sequence is TGTGCCAGCAGTTTCCTGACTAGCGGGCCTTCCTACGAGCAGTACTTC.

This clone was observed a few times. J is TRBJ2-7 and V is TRBV29-1; TRBD1 matches 9 bases. Germline CDR1 SQVTM, CDR2 ANQGSEA. The J segment lost 2 bases and the V segment lost 4 bases, leaving 6 bases of the junction unmatched. The CDR3 spans 14 residues. The CDR3 DNA is TGCAGCGTTGTGTGGGGACAGGGACCCTACGAGCAGTACTTC. Amino acid sequence: CSVVWGQGPYEQYF.

This chain uses TRBV6-5 with TRBJ1-5; tentatively, D is TRBD1 (5 bases). Germline assignment: CDR1 MNHEY and CDR2 SVGAGI. The CDR3 loop spans 14 amino acids. V was trimmed by 11 bases and J by 4 bases, leaving 18 bases between them. The CDR3 DNA reads TGTGCCGCCGGTCTAAGGGGTGGAAATCAGCCCCAGCATTTT. Protein sequence: CAAGLRGGNQPQHF.